One and the same sample provided the 28 T cell receptor beta chains below, sequenced in a study of T cells in Graves' hyperthyroidism and ophthalmopathy. Template material for amplifying TCR beta CDR3 regions consisted of RNA transcripts. Using the HTBI primer set, a first-round RT-PCR was run on the TCR CDR3. TCRdb re-analysed the multiplex PCR reads in MiXCR, keeping a single row per CDR3 protein. The table lists about 600,000 distinct CDR3 sequences, 14% of them singletons. The sequencing input was blood. The receptor set was obtained from a woman younger than 30 with Graves' ophthalmopathy.

This clonotype occurred many times. The chain links TRBV5-1 to TRBJ1-1; maybe TRBD1 (5 bases). Trimming took off 0 bases at V and 1 base at J, with 10 bases between the two ends. CDR1 and CDR2 from the germline V gene are SGHRS and YFSETQ. This CDR3 comprises 15 residues. The DNA for the CDR3 is TGCGCCAGCAGCTTGGGATCCGGACAGAACACTGAAGCTTTCTTT. Protein: CASSLGSGQNTEAFF.

In its sample, this clonotype was seen many times. J is TRBJ2-1 and V is TRBV7-3; TRBD1 might be the D (5 bases). Trimming took off 1 base at V and 8 bases at J, with 12 bases between the two ends. The CDR3 loop spans 14 amino acids. Germline assignment: CDR1 SGHTA and CDR2 FQGTGA. CDR3 in DNA: TGTGCCAGCAGCTTAAGCAGGGTTGGTTATGAGCAGTTCTTC. This encodes CASSLSRVGYEQFF.

The V gene is TRBV6-2 or TRBV6-3, the J gene TRBJ2-1; D might be TRBD1 or TRBD2, each matching 5 bases. The ends were cut back, 2 bases at V and 7 bases at J, with 9 bases in the middle. Germline values: CDR1 MNHEY, CDR2 SVGEGT. The CDR3 runs to 13 residues. CDR3 coding DNA: TGTGCCAGCAGTTACGAGGGACGTAATGAGCAGTTCTTC. Its translation: CASSYEGRNEQFF.

This clonotype came up a few times. The V gene is TRBV4-2, the J gene TRBJ1-5; 7 positions agree with TRBD1. The germline V gene has CDR1 LGHNA and CDR2 YNFKEQ. The ends lost 0 bases at V and 9 bases at J; junction bases unmatched: 5. CDR3 length: 14 amino acids. In DNA, the CDR3 is TGTGCCAGCAGCCAAGAAGGGGGCATAGGGCCCCAGCATTTT. Protein product: CASSQEGGIGPQHF.

The chain joins TRBV7-8 to TRBJ2-2, with unresolved D. The CDR3 sequence is 19 residues long. Trimming took off 1 base at V and 1 base at J, with 19 bases between the two ends. The germline CDR1 and CDR2 sequences are SGHVS and FQNEAQ. CDR3 in DNA: TGTGCCAGCAGCTTAGGCGTTCGGGCCCGCGCCCGGAACACCGGGGAGCTGTTTTTT. As protein: CASSLGVRARARNTGELFF.

In its sample, this clonotype was seen a few times. This chain links TRBV4-3 with TRBJ1-1; D may be TRBD1 (6 bases). CDR1 LGHNA and CDR2 YSLEER come from the germline V gene. Trimming stripped 1 base from V and 6 bases from J, with 12 bases between. This CDR3 is 14 amino acids long. The CDR3, as DNA: TGCGCCAGCAGCCAAGCCAGGGGAATTTCTGAAGCTTTCTTT. Amino acid sequence: CASSQARGISEAFF.

This clonotype was found many times. This chain connects TRBV24-1 to TRBJ2-1; D is possibly TRBD2 (6 bases). Trimming shortened V by 9 bases and J by 9 bases, and 20 bases separated the two germline ends. The germline V gene encodes CDR1 KGHDR and CDR2 SFDVKD. The CDR3 runs to 14 residues. CDR3 nucleotide sequence: TGTGCCACCGGGGACTGGAGGAAGGAAGGTGAGCAGTTCTTC. Translation gives CATGDWRKEGEQFF.

This clonotype was observed a few times. The rearrangement joins TRBV28 to TRBJ2-7; 9 bases fit TRBD2. This CDR3 has 19 residues. CDR1 is MDHEN, CDR2 SYDVKM, per germline. The J segment lost 5 bases and the V segment lost 0 bases, leaving 17 bases of the junction unmatched. The CDR3 protein is CASSLWVETGGRASHEQYF. In nucleotides, the CDR3 is TGTGCCAGCAGTTTATGGGTTGAGACTGGCGGGAGGGCCAGCCACGAGCAGTACTTC.

This clonotype was seen at least ten times. The chain recombines TRBV3-1 with TRBJ2-1; TRBD2 aligns across 12 bases. CDR1 and CDR2 from the germline V gene are LGHDT and YNNKEL (reference sequence). This CDR3 has 17 residues. The ends lost 3 bases at V and 4 bases at J; junction bases unmatched: 7. Here the CDR3 reads CASSHPTGLAGYNEQFF. The CDR3, as DNA: TGTGCCAGCAGCCACCCGACGGGACTAGCGGGTTACAATGAGCAGTTCTTC.

Ten or more counts support this clonotype. V usage is TRBV11-2 and J usage is TRBJ2-7; 7 bases match TRBD1. Trimming removed 4 bases from V and 5 bases from J; junction bases left unmatched: 5. The CDR3 contains 13 residues. Per germline, CDR1 SGHAT and CDR2 FQNNGV. CDR3 DNA sequence: TGTGCCAGCAGCTCACCGGGACAGAACGAGCAGTACTTC. Encoded protein: CASSSPGQNEQYF.

The gene calls are TRBV5-5 and TRBJ1-1; D is unresolved. The CDR3 length is 14 residues. CDR1 is SGHKS and CDR2 is YYEKEE in the germline V gene (reference sequence). V lost 4 bases to trimming and J lost 8 bases, with 18 bases between them. The DNA for the CDR3 is TGTGCCAGCAGCCCTAGTGGCGGGAGGACCGAAGCTTTCTTT. Protein sequence: CASSPSGGRTEAFF.

The rearrangement joins TRBV9 to TRBJ1-3; D remains unclear. The CDR3 length is 12 residues. The V and J ends lost 3 bases and 4 bases respectively, with 5 bases between them. Germline values: CDR1 SGDLS, CDR2 YYNGEE. The CDR3 DNA follows: TGTGCCAGCAGCGATGCGGGAAACACCATATATTTT. Translated: CASSDAGNTIYF.

In its sample, this clonotype was seen many times. V gene TRBV5-1 combines with J gene TRBJ2-1; D is ambiguous. The germline CDR1 and CDR2 sequences are SGHRS and YFSETQ. The CDR3 extends over 13 amino acids. Trimming left V 4 bases short and J 7 bases short, with 12 bases between. The CDR3 is CASSTGRVNEQFF. CDR3 nucleotide sequence: TGCGCCAGCAGCACGGGCCGGGTAAATGAGCAGTTCTTC.

This clonotype was detected ten times or more. V gene TRBV5-5 combines with J gene TRBJ2-2; D may be TRBD2 (7 bases). The CDR3 is 15 amino acids. CDR1 is SGHKS, CDR2 YYEKEE, per germline (reference sequence). Trimming shortened V by 7 bases and J by 0 bases, and 13 bases separated the two germline ends. CDR3 residues: CASLGGASNTGELFF. CDR3 nucleotide sequence: TGTGCCAGCCTGGGGGGGGCCTCGAACACCGGGGAGCTGTTTTTT.

V is TRBV24-1 and J is TRBJ2-2, with D hard to call. V was trimmed by 6 bases and J by 0 bases, leaving 7 bases between them. Germline V gene lookup returns CDR1 KGHDR and CDR2 SFDVKD. The CDR3 is made up of 14 amino acids. The CDR3 here is CATSHGANTGELFF. CDR3 bases: TGTGCCACCAGTCACGGAGCGAACACCGGGGAGCTGTTTTTT.

This clonotype was seen a handful of times. This could be a read error, since a much larger clone is one nucleotide away. The chain uses TRBV2 and TRBJ2-7; possible D gene TRBD1, 6 bases. V dropped 11 bases and J dropped 5 bases, with 19 bases sitting between them. The CDR3 runs to 13 residues. CDR1 and CDR2 (germline): SNHLY, FYNNEI. The CDR3 spells CACKQGWQDEQYF. The CDR3 DNA reads TGTGCCTGCAAGCAGGGGTGGCAGGACGAGCAGTACTTC.

This clonotype was recorded at least ten times. The chain uses TRBV12-3 or TRBV12-4 and TRBJ2-3, with TRBD2 matching 7 bases. Trimming took 0 bases from V and 2 from J; bases not matched to a gene: 2. This CDR3 region has 15 residues. CDR3 loop: CASSLAGGPTDTQYF. The CDR3 DNA reads TGTGCCAGCAGTTTAGCGGGAGGGCCCACAGATACGCAGTATTTT.

This clonotype was detected only once. The chain couples TRBV11-1 to TRBJ1-2; the match to TRBD1 covers 8 bases. CDR1 SGHAT and CDR2 FQDESV come from the germline V gene (reference sequence). The CDR3 covers 16 residues. After removal of 6 bases from V and 8 bases from J, the junction contained 17 bases not matched to a gene. The CDR3 nucleotides read TGTGCCAGCAGTCCGGACAGGGAGAACCCATCGGGGGGCTACACCTTC. It translates to CASSPDRENPSGGYTF.

This clonotype was detected ten times or more. The rearrangement links TRBV11-2 to TRBJ1-1; 7 bases match TRBD1. CDR1 is SGHAT, CDR2 FQNNGV, per germline. Losses at the gene ends were 4 bases for V and 8 bases for J; bases not matched to a gene: 7. The CDR3 is 13 residues long. CDR3 region: CASSSQGPGEAFF. The CDR3 DNA follows: TGTGCCAGCAGCTCACAGGGGCCAGGGGAAGCTTTCTTT.

Points on this clonotype: An end of the junction differs from the germline gene, which may be a read error. This chain links TRBV24-1 with TRBJ2-1; 12 bases match TRBD2. Germline loops: CDR1 KGHDR, CDR2 SFDVKD. The CDR3 covers 17 residues. CDR3 nucleotides: TGTACCACCAGTGATTTCGGACTAGCGGGACCCTCCAATGAGCGGTTCTTC. Translation: CTTSDFGLAGPSNERFF.

The chain combines TRBV12-5 with TRBJ2-1; TRBD2 matches at 7 bases. The CDR3 spans 14 residues. Per germline, CDR1 LGHNT and CDR2 FRNRAP. The V gene end was trimmed by 5 bases and the J gene end by 3 bases; junction bases not matched to a gene: 4. The CDR3 DNA sequence: TGTGCTAGTGGTCAGGGACTAAGCTACAATGAGCAGTTCTTC. Residues: CASGQGLSYNEQFF.

This clonotype was seen ten or more times. The V gene is TRBV28, the J gene TRBJ1-1; 8 positions agree with TRBD1. The CDR3 has 14 amino acids. CDR1 MDHEN and CDR2 SYDVKM come from the germline V gene. With V trimmed by 6 bases and J by 3 bases, 6 bases remained unmatched. Written as DNA, the CDR3 is TGTGCCAGCAGCCTACAGGGGGGACACACTGAAGCTTTCTTT. Translated: CASSLQGGHTEAFF.

This clonotype was detected many times. The gene calls are TRBV12-5 and TRBJ1-1, with no clear D. Deletions cut 0 bases from V and 1 base from J, with 12 bases between. Germline V gene data show CDR1 as LGHNT and CDR2 as FRNRAP. CDR3 length equals 16 residues. CDR3 sequence reads: CASGLVGARENTEAFF. CDR3 DNA: TGTGCTAGTGGTTTGGTTGGTGCACGTGAGAACACTGAAGCTTTCTTT.

The V and J genes are TRBV27 and TRBJ2-7; the match to TRBD2 covers 7 bases. Germline V gene data show CDR1 as MNHEY and CDR2 as SMNVEV (reference sequence). CDR3 size: 14 residues. V was pared by 6 bases and J by 4 bases, with 9 bases of the junction left unmatched. This CDR3 is CASRARREGYEQYF. The CDR3 nucleotides are TGTGCCAGCAGGGCACGGAGGGAGGGGTACGAGCAGTACTTC.

This chain uses TRBV5-1 with TRBJ2-5; D remains ambiguous. V lost 0 bases, J lost 1 base, and 13 bases lay in between. Germline V gene lookup returns CDR1 SGHRS and CDR2 YFSETQ. The CDR3 totals 16 residues. The DNA of the CDR3 is TGCGCCAGCAGCTTGGACTTATCCTATATCCAAGAGACCCAGTACTTC. This translates into CASSLDLSYIQETQYF. Drawing the rest from reference TRBV5-1 and TRBJ2-5, the complete variable domain is KAGVTQTPRYLIKTRGQQVTLSCSPISGHRSVSWYQQTPGQGLQFLFEYFSETQRNKGNFPGRFSGRQFSNSRSEMNVSTLELGDSALYLCASSLDLSYIQETQYFGPGTRLLVL.

Of note for this clonotype: The junction differs from germline at one of its ends, possibly a read error. The chain couples TRBV6-9 to TRBJ2-7; 11 nucleotides match TRBD1. The length of the CDR3 is 19 residues. Germline assignment: CDR1 MNHGY and CDR2 SVAAGI. The CDR3 DNA reads as TGCGCCAGCACCCAGACCCGGACAGGGGGCGGAATCCTTCCCCACGAGCAGTACTTC. Translated, it gives CASTQTRTGGGILPHEQYF.

This clonotype was counted at least ten times. The chain carries TRBV27 and TRBJ2-3; D is unclear. Germline-derived CDR1 and CDR2 are MNHEY and SMNVEV (reference sequence). This CDR3 is built from 14 residues. V lost 4 bases and J lost 0, with 8 bases in between. The CDR3 protein is CASSSFESTDTQYF. CDR3 nucleotides: TGTGCCAGCAGTTCCTTTGAGAGCACAGATACGCAGTATTTT.

This clonotype was found many times. The chain couples TRBV28 to TRBJ1-5; D may be TRBD1 (5 bases). The CDR3 is made up of 17 amino acids. Germline V gene data show CDR1 as MDHEN and CDR2 as SYDVKM. V gave up 9 bases and J gave up 4 bases, with 25 bases separating them. The CDR3 is CASSLNRGREGNQPQHF. CDR3 bases: TGTGCCAGTTCTCTTAACCGGGGCAGGGAAGGGAATCAGCCCCAGCATTTT.